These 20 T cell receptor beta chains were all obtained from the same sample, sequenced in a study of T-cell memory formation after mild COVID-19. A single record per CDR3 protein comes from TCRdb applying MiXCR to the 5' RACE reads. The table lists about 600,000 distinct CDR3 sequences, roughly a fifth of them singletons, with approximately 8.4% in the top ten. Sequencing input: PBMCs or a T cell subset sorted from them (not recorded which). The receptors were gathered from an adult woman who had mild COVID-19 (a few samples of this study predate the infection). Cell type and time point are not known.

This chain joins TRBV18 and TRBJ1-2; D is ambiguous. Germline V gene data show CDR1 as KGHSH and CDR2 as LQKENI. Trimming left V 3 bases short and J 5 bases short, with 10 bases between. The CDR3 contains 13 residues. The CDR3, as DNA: TGTGCCAGCTCACCCCTCGGAGAGTATGGCTACACCTTC. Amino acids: CASSPLGEYGYTF.

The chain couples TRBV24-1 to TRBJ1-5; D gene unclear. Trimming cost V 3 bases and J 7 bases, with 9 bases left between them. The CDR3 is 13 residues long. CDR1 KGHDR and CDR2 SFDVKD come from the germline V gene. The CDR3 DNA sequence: TGTGCCACCAGTGATCGGCGTCGCCAGCCCCAGCATTTT. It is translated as CATSDRRRQPQHF.

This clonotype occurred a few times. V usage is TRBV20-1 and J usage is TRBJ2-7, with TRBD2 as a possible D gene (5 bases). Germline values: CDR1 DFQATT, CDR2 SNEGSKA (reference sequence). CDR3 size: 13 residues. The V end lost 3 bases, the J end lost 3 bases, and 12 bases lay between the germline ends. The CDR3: CSARLSGLYEQYF. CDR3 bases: TGCAGTGCTAGGTTGTCAGGACTCTACGAGCAGTACTTC.

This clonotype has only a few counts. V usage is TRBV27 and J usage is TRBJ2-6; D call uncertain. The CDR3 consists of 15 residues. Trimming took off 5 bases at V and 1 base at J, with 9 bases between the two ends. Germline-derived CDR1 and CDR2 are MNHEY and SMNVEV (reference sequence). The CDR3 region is CASSGVGSGANVLTF. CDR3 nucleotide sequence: TGTGCCAGCAGTGGTGTGGGATCTGGGGCCAACGTCCTGACTTTC.

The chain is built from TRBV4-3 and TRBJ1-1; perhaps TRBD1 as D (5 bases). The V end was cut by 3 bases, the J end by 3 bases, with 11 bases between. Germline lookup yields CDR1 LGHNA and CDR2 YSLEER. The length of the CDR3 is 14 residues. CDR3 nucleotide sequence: TGCGCCAGCAGCCACGTTGACAGTTACACTGAAGCTTTCTTT. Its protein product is CASSHVDSYTEAFF.

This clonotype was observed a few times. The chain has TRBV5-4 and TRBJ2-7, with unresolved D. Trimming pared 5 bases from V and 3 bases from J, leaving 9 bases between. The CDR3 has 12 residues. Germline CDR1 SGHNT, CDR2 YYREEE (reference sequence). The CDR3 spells CASSSEVYEQYF. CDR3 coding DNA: TGTGCCAGCAGTTCGGAAGTCTACGAGCAGTACTTC.

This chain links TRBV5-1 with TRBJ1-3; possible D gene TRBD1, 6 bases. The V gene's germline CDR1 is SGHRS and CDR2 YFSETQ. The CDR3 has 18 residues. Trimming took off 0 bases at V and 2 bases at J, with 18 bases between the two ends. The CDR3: CASSLGDRPATTGNTIYF. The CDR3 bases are TGCGCCAGCAGCTTGGGAGACAGGCCCGCTACTACTGGAAACACCATATATTTT.

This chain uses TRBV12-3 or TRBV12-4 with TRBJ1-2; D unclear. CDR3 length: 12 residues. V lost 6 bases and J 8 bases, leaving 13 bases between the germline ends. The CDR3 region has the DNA TGTGCCAGCAGCCGGAAGGGAGGCGGCTACACCTTC. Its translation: CASSRKGGGYTF.

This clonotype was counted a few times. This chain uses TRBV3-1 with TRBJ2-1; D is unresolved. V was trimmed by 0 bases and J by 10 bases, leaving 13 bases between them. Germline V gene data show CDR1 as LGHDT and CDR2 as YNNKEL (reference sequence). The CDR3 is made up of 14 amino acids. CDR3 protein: CASSQEDIADEQFF. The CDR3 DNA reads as TGTGCCAGCAGCCAAGAAGATATTGCAGACGAGCAGTTCTTC.

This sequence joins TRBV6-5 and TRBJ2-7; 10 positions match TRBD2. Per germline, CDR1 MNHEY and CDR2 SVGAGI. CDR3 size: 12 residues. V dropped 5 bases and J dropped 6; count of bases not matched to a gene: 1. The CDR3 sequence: CASSVAGGEQYF. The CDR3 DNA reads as TGTGCCAGCAGTGTAGCGGGAGGCGAGCAGTACTTC.

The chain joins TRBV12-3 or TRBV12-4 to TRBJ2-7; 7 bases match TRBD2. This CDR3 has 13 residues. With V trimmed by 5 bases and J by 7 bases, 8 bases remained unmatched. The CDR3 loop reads CASSKQTSVEQYF. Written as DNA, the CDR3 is TGTGCCAGCAGTAAGCAAACTAGCGTAGAGCAGTACTTC.

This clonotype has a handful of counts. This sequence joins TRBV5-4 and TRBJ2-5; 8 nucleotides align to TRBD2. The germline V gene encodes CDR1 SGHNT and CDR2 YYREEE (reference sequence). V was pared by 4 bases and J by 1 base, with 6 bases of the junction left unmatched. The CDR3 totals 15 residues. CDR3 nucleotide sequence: TGTGCCAGCAGCACGGGAGGGGAGTCCCAAGAGACCCAGTACTTC. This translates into CASSTGGESQETQYF.

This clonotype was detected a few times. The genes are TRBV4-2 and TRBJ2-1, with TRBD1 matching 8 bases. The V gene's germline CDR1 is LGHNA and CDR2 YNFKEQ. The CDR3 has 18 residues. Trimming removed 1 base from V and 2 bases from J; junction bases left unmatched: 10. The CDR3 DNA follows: TGTGCCAGCAGCCAAGGATCGCCCCCAGGGGGCGCCTACAATGAGCAGTTCTTC. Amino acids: CASSQGSPPGGAYNEQFF.

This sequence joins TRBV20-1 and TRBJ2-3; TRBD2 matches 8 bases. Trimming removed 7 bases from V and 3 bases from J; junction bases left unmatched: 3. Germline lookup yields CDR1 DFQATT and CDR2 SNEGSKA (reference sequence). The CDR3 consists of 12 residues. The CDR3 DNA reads TGCAGTGTTTCGGGGGGGACAGATACGCAGTATTTT. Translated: CSVSGGTDTQYF.

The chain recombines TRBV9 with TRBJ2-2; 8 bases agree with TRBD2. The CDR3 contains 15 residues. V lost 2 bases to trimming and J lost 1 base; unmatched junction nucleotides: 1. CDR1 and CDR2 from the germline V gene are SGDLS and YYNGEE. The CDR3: CASSVRGGNTGELFF. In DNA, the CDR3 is TGTGCCAGCAGCGTCCGGGGGGGGAACACCGGGGAGCTGTTTTTT.

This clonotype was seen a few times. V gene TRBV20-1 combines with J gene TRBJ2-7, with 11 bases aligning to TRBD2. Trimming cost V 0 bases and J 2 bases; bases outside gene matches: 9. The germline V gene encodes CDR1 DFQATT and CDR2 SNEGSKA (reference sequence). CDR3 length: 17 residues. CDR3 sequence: CSARDPITSGSPYEQYF. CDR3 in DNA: TGCAGTGCTAGAGATCCTATTACTAGCGGGAGCCCCTACGAGCAGTACTTC.

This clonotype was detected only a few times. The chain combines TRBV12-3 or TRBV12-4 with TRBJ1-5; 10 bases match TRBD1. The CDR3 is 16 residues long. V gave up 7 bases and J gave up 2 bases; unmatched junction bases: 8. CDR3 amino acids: CASTRDRGGGNQPQHF. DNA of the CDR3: TGTGCCAGCACCCGGGACAGGGGTGGCGGCAATCAGCCCCAGCATTTT.

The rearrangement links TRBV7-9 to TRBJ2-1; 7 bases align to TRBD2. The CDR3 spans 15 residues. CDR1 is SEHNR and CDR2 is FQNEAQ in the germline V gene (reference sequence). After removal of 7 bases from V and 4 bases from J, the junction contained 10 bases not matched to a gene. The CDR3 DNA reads TGTGCCAGCACTTCGGGTAGCGGGCCTTACAATGAGCAGTTCTTC. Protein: CASTSGSGPYNEQFF.

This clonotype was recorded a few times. In DNA form, the CDR3 reads TGCGCCAGCAGTGCCGGGACGCCTTACAATGAGCAGTTCTTC. Its protein is CASSAGTPYNEQFF. This sequence joins TRBV5-1 and TRBJ2-1; perhaps D is TRBD1 or TRBD2 (5 bases each). Trimming shortened V by 5 bases and J by 4 bases, and 13 bases separated the two germline ends. The CDR3 runs 14 residues. Germline V lookup: CDR1 SGHRS, CDR2 YFSETQ.

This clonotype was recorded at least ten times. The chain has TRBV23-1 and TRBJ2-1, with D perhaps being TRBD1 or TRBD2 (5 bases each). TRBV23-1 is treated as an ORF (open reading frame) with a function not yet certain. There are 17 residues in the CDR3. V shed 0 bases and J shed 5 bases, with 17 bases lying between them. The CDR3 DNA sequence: TGCGCCAGCAGTCAATCGGATTCGGGGACCGGGGACAATGAGCAGTTCTTC. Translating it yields CASSQSDSGTGDNEQFF.